Following are 21 T cell receptor beta chains from one sample sequenced in a study of blood T cells in healthy people across ages. Combining a sample-barcoded 5' primer with a J-beta primer mix, a second PCR ran for about 6 to 11 cycles. Via MiXCR, TCRdb re-called the 5' RACE reads, giving one row per CDR3 protein. Of over 500,000 distinct CDR3 sequences detected, approximately 52% appear once; the ten largest clones hold less than 15%. The specimen was blood. These receptors were obtained from a woman aged 80 or over in good health.

There are a few counts of this clonotype. The chain couples TRBV28 to TRBJ2-3, with D perhaps TRBD2 (5 bases). Per germline, CDR1 MDHEN and CDR2 SYDVKM. This CDR3 has 14 residues. V lost 3 bases and J 8 bases, leaving 15 bases between the germline ends. CDR3 region: CASSFIAGHGTQYF. CDR3 nucleotide sequence: TGTGCCAGCAGTTTCATTGCGGGCCACGGTACGCAGTATTTT.

There are many counts of this clonotype. This chain uses TRBV28 with TRBJ2-3; a weak D match, TRBD1 (5 bases). V gave up 5 bases and J gave up 14 bases, with 20 bases separating them. This CDR3 has 13 residues. CDR1 and CDR2 from the germline V gene are MDHEN and SYDVKM. The CDR3 sequence is CASSPSTGDRRYF. Here the CDR3 DNA reads TGTGCCAGCAGTCCCTCAACAGGCGACCGGCGGTATTTT.

The chain couples TRBV18 to TRBJ2-7, with 7 bases lining up with TRBD2. Germline trimming cut 6 bases from V and 7 bases from J; bases unmatched to any gene: 15. Germline loops: CDR1 KGHSH, CDR2 LQKENI. This CDR3 region has 15 residues. The CDR3: CASSYIAGNSGEQYF. DNA of the CDR3: TGTGCCAGCTCTTATATAGCGGGCAACTCGGGGGAGCAGTACTTC.

To note about this clonotype: This could be a read error, since a much larger clone is one nucleotide away. The V call is TRBV28, the J call TRBJ2-1, with a possible D match to TRBD2 (5 bases). V was cut by 4 bases and J by 15 bases, with 16 bases left in between. The CDR3 length is 12 residues. Germline CDR1 MDHEN, CDR2 SYDVKM. CDR3 in amino acids: CASSSRGRARFF. CDR3 DNA sequence: TGTGCCAGCAGTTCCCGAGGGAGAGCGCGGTTCTTC. Full variable domain (remainder filled in from reference TRBV28 and TRBJ2-1): DVKVTQSSRYLVKRTGEKVFLECVQDMDHENMFWYRQDPGLGLRLIYFSYDVKMKEKGDIPEGYSVSREKKERFSLILESASTNQTSMYLCASSSRGRARFFGPGTRLTVL.

About this clonotype: A much larger clone lies a single base off, so this may be a read error. The V and J genes are TRBV11-1 and TRBJ2-6, with D possibly TRBD1 on 6 matching bases. The CDR3 spans 21 residues. Per the germline V gene, CDR1 is SGHAT and CDR2 is FQDESV (reference sequence). This CDR3 reads CASSLATDSIWGASGANGLTF. CDR3 DNA sequence: TGTGCCAGCAGCTTAGCGACGGACAGTATATGGGGAGCCTCTGGGGCCAACGGCCTGACTTTC.

The chain has TRBV6-6 and TRBJ2-3; D unresolved. V dropped 6 bases and J dropped 6 bases, with 16 bases sitting between them. The CDR3 covers 14 residues. Per the germline V gene, CDR1 is MNHNY and CDR2 is SVGAGI (reference sequence). CDR3 coding DNA: TGTGCCAGCAGGACCCGCCCGACCGCCGATACGCAGTATTTT. This encodes CASRTRPTADTQYF.

Only one count was recorded for this clonotype. The chain has TRBV5-1 and TRBJ2-1; TRBD1 aligns across 10 bases. Losses at the gene ends were 0 bases for V and 12 bases for J; bases not matched to a gene: 9. Germline lookup yields CDR1 SGHRS and CDR2 YFSETQ. The CDR3 has 15 residues. The CDR3 bases are TGCGCCAGCAGCTTGGGACAGGGGGCGAACGGTGGGCAGTTCTTC. Translation gives CASSLGQGANGGQFF.

This clonotype was seen only a few times. The gene calls are TRBV3-1 and TRBJ2-2; D unresolved. The CDR3 totals 14 residues. V shed 4 bases and J shed 2 bases, with 8 bases lying between them. Germline values: CDR1 LGHDT, CDR2 YNNKEL (reference sequence). The CDR3 DNA reads as TGTGCCAGCAGCCCCCGGGTCAACACCGGGGAGCTGTTTTTT. It translates to CASSPRVNTGELFF.

V and J are TRBV9 and TRBJ2-1; D remains ambiguous. Trimming cost V 4 bases and J 15 bases, with 20 bases left between them. CDR3 length equals 13 residues. Per germline, CDR1 SGDLS and CDR2 YYNGEE. The CDR3 DNA is TGTGCCAGCAGCCCCTCTATAACCGGGCACGCGTTCTTC. This encodes CASSPSITGHAFF.

Turning to this clonotype: One junction end does not reproduce the germline sequence, and a read error may be involved. The CDR3 sequence: CASSDSDREGYTF. For the CDR3, the DNA is TGTGCCAGCAGTGACTCGGACAGGGAGGGCTACACCTTC. The rearrangement links TRBV6-5 to TRBJ1-2; 8 bases line up with TRBD1. Germline CDR1 reads MNHEY; CDR2 reads SVGAGI. The CDR3 is 13 amino acids.

This clonotype was seen repeatedly, ten times or more. CDR3 residues: CASNPTGSTDTQYF. In DNA form, the CDR3 reads TGCGCCAGCAACCCGACAGGGAGCACAGATACGCAGTATTTT. This rearrangement joins TRBV5-1 to TRBJ2-3; 7 positions agree with TRBD1. V trimming: 6 bases; J trimming: 0 bases; junction bases outside the gene matches: 4. Germline V gives CDR1 SGHRS, CDR2 YFSETQ. The CDR3 is 14 amino acids.

J is TRBJ1-1 and V is TRBV28; 8 nucleotides match TRBD1. The CDR3 length is 14 residues. The germline CDR1 and CDR2 sequences are MDHEN and SYDVKM. The J segment lost 5 bases and the V segment lost 6 bases, leaving 8 bases of the junction unmatched. The CDR3 sequence is CASSRQGSETEAFF. Here the CDR3 DNA reads TGTGCCAGCAGCCGACAGGGGAGTGAGACTGAAGCTTTCTTT.

In the case of this clonotype: Germline is not matched at one junction end, which may reflect a read error. The CDR3 bases are TGTGCCTGCAGTTACTCGGGTGAGCAGTACTTC. It is translated as CACSYSGEQYF. This chain joins TRBV6-5 and TRBJ2-5, with D hard to call. This CDR3 contains 11 residues. Germline V gives CDR1 MNHEY, CDR2 SVGAGI.

Concerning this clonotype: This clone may be a read error of a much larger clone one base away. V gene TRBV27 combines with J gene TRBJ2-7, with D perhaps assigned TRBD1 or TRBD2 (5 bases each). V dropped 3 bases and J dropped 12 bases, with 18 bases sitting between them. Germline CDR1 is MNHEY and CDR2 is SMNVEV (reference sequence). The CDR3 is 13 residues long. As DNA, the CDR3 is TGTGCCAGCAGTTTGGGGGTTGGGTTGGGGCGGTACTTC. It translates to CASSLGVGLGRYF.

The V gene is TRBV4-2, the J gene TRBJ2-3, with a tentative D call TRBD2 (5 bases). The CDR3 loop spans 16 amino acids. Germline V gene data show CDR1 as LGHNA and CDR2 as YNFKEQ. The V end was cut by 2 bases, the J end by 3 bases, with 15 bases between. CDR3 in DNA: TGTGCCAGCAGCCAAACGGACCCTAGAGGGACAGATACGCAGTATTTT. It codes for CASSQTDPRGTDTQYF.

This chain joins TRBV29-1 and TRBJ2-3, with TRBD1 identical over 9 bases. The CDR3 contains 15 residues. Germline assignment: CDR1 SQVTM and CDR2 ANQGSEA. V dropped 3 bases and J dropped 8; count of bases not matched to a gene: 12. As DNA, the CDR3 is TGCAGCGTTGACTGGGACAGGGTTCTTCCTCGTACGCAGTATTTT. This encodes CSVDWDRVLPRTQYF.

There are a few counts of this clonotype. The rearrangement uses TRBV5-1 and TRBJ2-5; 8 bases match TRBD1. Germline assignment: CDR1 SGHRS and CDR2 YFSETQ. CDR3 length: 16 amino acids. J gave up 4 bases and V 2 bases, and 10 bases lay outside the gene matches. The CDR3 sequence is CASSFLPGQGVETQYF. The CDR3 DNA reads as TGCGCCAGCAGCTTCCTACCCGGACAGGGAGTAGAGACCCAGTACTTC.

This clonotype was seen more than once but under ten times. This may stem from a read error, because a much larger clone lies one nucleotide away. The chain combines TRBV29-1 with TRBJ2-7, with D possibly TRBD1 on 5 matching bases. The CDR3 runs to 13 residues. Germline V CDR1 and CDR2: SQVTM, ANQGSEA. Trimming removed 4 bases from V and 5 bases from J, with 15 bases in between. The CDR3 reads CSVVRAGKDEQYF. CDR3 coding DNA: TGCAGCGTTGTTAGGGCAGGGAAGGACGAGCAGTACTTC.

This rearrangement joins TRBV7-2 to TRBJ2-4, with D possibly TRBD1 on 5 matching bases. Between the trimmed V and J ends, which lost 5 bases and 4 bases, there was a span of 9 bases. CDR1 is SGHTA and CDR2 is FQGNSA in the germline V gene. The CDR3 has 13 amino acids. The CDR3 sequence is CASSTRQKNIQYF. The CDR3, as DNA: TGTGCCAGCAGCACTCGACAGAAAAACATTCAGTACTTC.

This clonotype came up many times. The J gene is TRBJ2-3, the V gene TRBV7-3, with 13 bases identical to TRBD2. Trimming removed 5 bases from V and 4 bases from J; junction bases left unmatched: 3. CDR1 and CDR2 from the germline V gene are SGHTA and FQGTGA. The CDR3 loop spans 15 amino acids. CDR3 bases: TGTGCCAGCAGCCCAGGGACTAGCGGGGCAGATACGCAGTATTTT. Its protein is CASSPGTSGADTQYF.

This clonotype was seen many times. The J gene is TRBJ2-6, the V gene TRBV10-3; D is unclear. Trimming removed 3 bases from V and 1 base from J, with 4 bases in between. Germline CDR1 ENHRY, CDR2 SYGVKD. The length of the CDR3 is 14 residues. CDR3 sequence (DNA): TGTGCCATCAGTGACAGATCTGGGGCCAACGTCCTGACTTTC. Its translation: CAISDRSGANVLTF.